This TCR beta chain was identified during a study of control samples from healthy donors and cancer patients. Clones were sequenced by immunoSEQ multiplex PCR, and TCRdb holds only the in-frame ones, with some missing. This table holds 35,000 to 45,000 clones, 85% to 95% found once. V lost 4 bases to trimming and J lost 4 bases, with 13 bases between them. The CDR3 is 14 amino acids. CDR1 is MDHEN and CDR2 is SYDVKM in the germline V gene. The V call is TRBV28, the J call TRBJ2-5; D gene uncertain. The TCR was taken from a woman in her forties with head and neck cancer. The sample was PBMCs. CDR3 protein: CASSSPVGGETQYF. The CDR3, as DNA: TGTGCCAGCAGTTCCCCAGTGGGCGGAGAGACCCAGTACTTC. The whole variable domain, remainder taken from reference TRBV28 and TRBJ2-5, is DVKVTQSSRYLVKRTGEKVFLECVQDMDHENMFWYRQDPGLGLRLIYFSYDVKMKEKGDIPEGYSVSREKKERFSLILESASTNQTSMYLCASSSPVGGETQYFGPGTRLLVL.